One and the same sample provided the 14 T cell receptor beta chains below, sequenced in a study of ipilimumab plus nivolumab after autologous stem cell transplantation. Libraries were prepared by immunoSEQ multiplex PCR; TCRdb keeps only in-frame clonotypes and omits some of them. The sample records some 970 clones, roughly 73% being singletons. This sample comprised PBMCs, obtained in a trial of ipilimumab plus nivolumab as post-transplant consolidation. All receptors derive from a male donor with primary mediastinal lymphoma.

V usage is TRBV6-5 and J usage is TRBJ1-1, with unresolved D. Germline-derived CDR1 and CDR2 are MNHEY and SVGAGI. This CDR3 contains 13 residues. V was trimmed by 5 bases and J by 6 bases, leaving 13 bases between them. The chain's CDR3 is CASSDLGYSEAFF. The CDR3 nucleotides read TGTGCCAGCAGTGATTTGGGGTACTCTGAAGCTTTCTTT.

This chain connects TRBV9 to TRBJ2-2, with a weak D call TRBD2 (6 bases). V was pared by 6 bases and J by 7 bases, with 16 bases between. The CDR3 length is 14 residues. The germline V gene encodes CDR1 SGDLS and CDR2 YYNGEE. CDR3 in amino acids: CASTRLREGGELFF. CDR3 sequence (DNA): TGTGCCAGCACTCGATTGCGGGAAGGCGGGGAGCTGTTTTTT.

This clone was seen a handful of times. V and J are TRBV2 and TRBJ2-5, with D maybe TRBD1 (5 bases). This CDR3 comprises 15 residues. Trimming cost V 3 bases and J 1 base, with 12 bases left between them. The germline gives CDR1 SNHLY, CDR2 FYNNEI. The CDR3 sequence: CASSDQSGSQETQYF. The DNA for the CDR3 is TGTGCCAGCAGTGACCAATCAGGGTCCCAAGAGACCCAGTACTTC.

This chain joins TRBV4-1 and TRBJ1-4; 8 positions match TRBD1. The ends lost 4 bases at V and 7 bases at J; junction bases unmatched: 11. CDR3 length: 16 residues. Germline-derived CDR1 and CDR2 are MGHRA and YSYEKL. CDR3 coding DNA: TGCGCCAGCAGCCGACTACCAGTGACAGGGGCTGAAAAACTGTTTTTT. Translated: CASSRLPVTGAEKLFF.

The chain employs TRBV5-4 and TRBJ2-3, with D possibly being TRBD2 (7 bases). V was shortened by 2 bases and J by 6 bases, with 10 bases between the two germline ends. The length of the CDR3 is 13 residues. Per the germline V gene, CDR1 is SGHNT and CDR2 is YYREEE (reference sequence). CDR3 DNA: TGTGCCAGCAGCTTTGGGGGGGGCGATACGCAGTATTTT. Translating gives CASSFGGGDTQYF.

The chain employs TRBV9 and TRBJ2-7; D gene ambiguous. Looked up from germline, CDR1 is SGDLS and CDR2 is YYNGEE. V lost 4 bases and J 6 bases, leaving 14 bases between the germline ends. The CDR3 length is 13 residues. The DNA of the CDR3 is TGTGCCAGCAGCCCCAACCCCCCCGGCGAGCAGTACTTC. Amino acids: CASSPNPPGEQYF.

The genes are TRBV5-1 and TRBJ2-5; no clear D. The ends were cut back, 1 base at V and 1 base at J, with 8 bases in the middle. Germline V gene lookup returns CDR1 SGHRS and CDR2 YFSETQ. This CDR3 comprises 14 residues. CDR3 bases: TGCGCCAGCAGCTTGTCCGCAGGCCAAGAGACCCAGTACTTC. Its protein is CASSLSAGQETQYF.

The chain uses TRBV27 and TRBJ1-2, with D possibly being TRBD1 (6 bases). Per the germline V gene, CDR1 is MNHEY and CDR2 is SMNVEV (reference sequence). This CDR3 region has 13 residues. V was clipped by 6 bases and J by 2 bases, with 10 bases between them. The CDR3 sequence: CASSLTGNYGYTF. CDR3 DNA sequence: TGTGCCAGCAGCCTCACAGGGAACTATGGCTACACCTTC.

Regarding this clone: Other nucleotide sequences in the sample specify the same CDR3. J is TRBJ1-2 and V is TRBV10-3, with 10 nucleotides matching TRBD1. The CDR3 extends over 15 amino acids. The J segment lost 1 base and the V segment lost 4 bases, leaving 3 bases of the junction unmatched. From germline, CDR1 is ENHRY and CDR2 SYGVKD. This CDR3 reads CAISGGTGDNYGYTF. The CDR3 DNA reads TGTGCCATCAGTGGGGGGACAGGGGATAACTATGGCTACACCTTC.

The chain recombines TRBV6-6 with TRBJ2-7, with 10 positions matching TRBD1. The CDR3 has 12 residues. Germline CDR1 reads MNHNY; CDR2 reads SVGAGI (reference sequence). With 2 bases clipped from V and 13 bases from J, the junction kept 5 bases outside the gene matches. The CDR3 spells CASSYPGQGSYF. CDR3 bases: TGTGCCAGCAGTTACCCGGGACAGGGGTCATACTTC.

The count of this clone is one. This chain connects TRBV6-5 to TRBJ2-7; tentative D call: TRBD2 (6 bases). The CDR3 spans 13 residues. Germline values: CDR1 MNHEY, CDR2 SVGAGI. With 10 bases removed from V and 0 bases from J, the gap between germline ends came to 13 bases. As DNA, the CDR3 is TGTGCCATCCTCGACGGGAGCTCCTACGAGCAGTACTTC. Protein: CAILDGSSYEQYF.

A few counts support this clone. V is TRBV28 and J is TRBJ1-4; D gene ambiguous. Germline lookup yields CDR1 MDHEN and CDR2 SYDVKM. The V end was cut by 6 bases, the J end by 7 bases, with 15 bases between. The CDR3 extends over 14 amino acids. The DNA of the CDR3 is TGTGCCAGCAGGCCCCCCCCTGTATCTGAAAAACTGTTTTTT. It yields the protein CASRPPPVSEKLFF.

This clone appeared a single time. V gene TRBV7-9 combines with J gene TRBJ2-7, with 9 bases identical to TRBD1. The germline gives CDR1 SEHNR, CDR2 FQNEAQ (reference sequence). The trim removed 6 bases at V and 1 base at J, leaving 7 bases unmatched. This CDR3 region has 15 residues. The CDR3 coding sequence is TGTGCCAGCAGACCCCGGGACAGGGAGTCCTACGAGCAGTACTTC. This codes for CASRPRDRESYEQYF.

In this sample, this clone is large (0.1 to 1%). This rearrangement joins TRBV4-1 to TRBJ2-7, with a possible D match to TRBD2 (6 bases). This CDR3 has 16 residues. CDR1 is MGHRA, CDR2 YSYEKL, per germline. Trimming took 4 bases from V and 2 from J, leaving 18 bases between them. CDR3: CASSPEWAGRTYEQYF. CDR3 DNA: TGCGCCAGCAGCCCGGAGTGGGCGGGGCGGACCTACGAGCAGTACTTC.